These T cell receptor beta chains were read from a single sample in a study of cytomegalovirus exposure and HLA in healthy donors. Profiling relied on immunoSEQ multiplex PCR, and the TCRdb table lists in-frame clones only, not all of them. Of about 160,000 clones listed, around 79% are singletons. Sequences were obtained from PBMCs. Source of these receptors: a man between 35 and 55 years old in good health and CMV-seronegative. The CDR3 runs from the conserved cysteine through the conserved F or W. Fields, in order: V gene, clone size, D gene, J gene, CDR3 DNA, CDR3 protein. D genes are given only for firm matches. A row's size may be missing; if present it is once, few, many or a size class.

TRBV12-5,-,TRBD1,TRBJ2-5,TGTGCTAGTGGTTACGGGACAGGGAATCAGGGCGGAGAGATCCAGTACTTC,CASGYGTGNQGGEIQYF
TRBV7-3,-,-,TRBJ2-1,TGTGCCAGCAGCTTAATAGCCAAAGGAACTGAGCAGTTCTTC,CASSLIAKGTEQFF
TRBV6-5,-,-,TRBJ2-7,TGTGCCAGCAGTGTGGAGGGGCCCTCCTACGAGCAGTACTTC,CASSVEGPSYEQYF
TRBV5-1,-,-,TRBJ1-2,TGCGCCAGCAGCTTGGGCGCCGCCGGGGGTAAGGGTGGCTACACCTTC,CASSLGAAGGKGGYTF
TRBV9,-,TRBD1,TRBJ2-3,TGTGCCAGCAGCGTCCAGGGGGCGCCGGATACGCAGTATTTT,CASSVQGAPDTQYF
TRBV10-3,few,-,TRBJ2-4,TGTGCCATCAGTGATTGGGGGGGCGAAAACATTCAGTACTTC,CAISDWGGENIQYF
TRBV5-1,once,-,TRBJ2-2,TGCGCCAGCAGCCCCTGGGAGAGCCCGAACACCGGGGAGCTGTTTTTT,CASSPWESPNTGELFF
TRBV27,-,TRBD2,TRBJ2-1,TGTGCCAGCAGATCTGTACTAGCGGGGTCTTACAATGAGCAGTTCTTC,CASRSVLAGSYNEQFF
TRBV5-1,-,-,TRBJ2-2,TGCGCCAGCAGCTTGGGGTCCGCGAACACCGGGGAGCCGTTTTTT,CASSLGSANTGEPFF
TRBV9,-,TRBD2,TRBJ2-3,TGTGCCAGCAGCCCAGGGACTAGCCGAGACACAGATACGCAGTATTTT,CASSPGTSRDTDTQYF
TRBV6-1,-,TRBD2,TRBJ2-1,TGTGCCAGCAGCGAGACTAGCGGGGGGGCTATTGAGCAGTTCTTC,CASSETSGGAIEQFF
TRBV6-5,few,TRBD1,TRBJ1-6,TGTGCCAGCAGTTACCCAGGGGGCAATTCACCCCTCCACTTT,CASSYPGGNSPLHF
TRBV2,-,TRBD1,TRBJ1-1,TGTGCCAGCAGTGTTCCAGGACAGGGGTCGAACACTGAAGCTTTCTTT,CASSVPGQGSNTEAFF
TRBV19,-,TRBD1,TRBJ1-1,TGTGCCAGTAGTGTGGGACAGGGAAACACTGAAGCTTTCTTT,CASSVGQGNTEAFF
TRBV9,-,TRBD2,TRBJ2-5,TGTGCCAGCAGCGCCGGGACTAGCCATACATGGGAGACCCAGTACTTC,CASSAGTSHTWETQYF
TRBV4-2,-,-,TRBJ2-7,TGTGCCAGCAGCGAAGGGAGCGAGCAGTACTTC,CASSEGSEQYF
TRBV5-1,-,TRBD1,TRBJ2-5,TGCGCCAGCAGCTTGGATGGGACAGGGGAGACCCAGTACTTC,CASSLDGTGETQYF
TRBV6-4,-,TRBD1,TRBJ2-2,TGTGCCAGCAGTCGGGGACAGGAAGGAACCGGGGAGCTGTTTTTT,CASSRGQEGTGELFF
TRBV28,-,TRBD1,TRBJ2-1,TGTGCCAGCAGTTCTCCACAGGGGAGTGAGCAGTTCTTC,CASSSPQGSEQFF
TRBV12-5,-,TRBD2,TRBJ2-7,TGTGCTAGTGGTTTGGGACTAGCGAGGGAATACGAGCAGTACTTC,CASGLGLAREYEQYF
TRBV6-1,-,-,TRBJ1-6,TGTGCCAGCACCCAAATTGGGCCAGTTGGTTCACCCCTCCACTTT,CASTQIGPVGSPLHF
TRBV19,-,-,TRBJ2-3,TGTGCCAGTAGTATTATCGATACGCAGTATTTT,CASSIIDTQYF
TRBV7-9,once,-,TRBJ2-1,TGTGCCAGCAGCCCGCCCGGGGGAGTCGATGAGCAGTTCTTC,CASSPPGGVDEQFF
TRBV18,few,-,TRBJ2-5,TGTGCCAGCTCACCTGTTGGGGGCCGAGGGGAAGGGACCCAGTACTTC,CASSPVGGRGEGTQYF
TRBV10-1,few,TRBD1,TRBJ1-1,TGCGCCAGCAGTAGGACGACAGGGGCCGGGAACACTGAAGCTTTCTTT,CASSRTTGAGNTEAFF
TRBV27,once,-,TRBJ2-7,TGTGCCAGCAGCCCGAGATCCGGACACGACGAGCAGTACTTC,CASSPRSGHDEQYF
TRBV12-5,-,-,TRBJ1-2,TGTGCTAGTGGTTTGTTAACAAATGGCGGCTACACCTTC,CASGLLTNGGYTF
TRBV6-5,-,-,TRBJ2-3,TGTGCCAGCAGTTACGACGGAGCCAACCCCACGGATACGCAGTATTTT,CASSYDGANPTDTQYF
TRBV6-5,-,-,TRBJ1-1,TGTGCCGCGGGGGGGAACACTGAAGCTTTCTTT,CAAGGNTEAFF
TRBV27,-,-,TRBJ2-5,TGTGCCAGCAGTTTACACAGGGTAGGAGAGACCCAGTACTTC,CASSLHRVGETQYF
TRBV7-2,-,TRBD2,TRBJ2-5,TGTGCCAGCAGCTTAGCCTCGACTAGCGGGGGGCAGACCCAGTACTTC,CASSLASTSGGQTQYF
TRBV30,-,TRBD1,TRBJ1-2,TGTGCCTGGAACAGGGGTGGCTATGGCTACACCTTC,CAWNRGGYGYTF
TRBV4-3,-,-,TRBJ2-3,TGCGCCAGCAGCCAAGAGGTTGGGGAGCCGGGAAGGTATTTT,CASSQEVGEPGRYF
TRBV9,-,TRBD1,TRBJ2-7,TGTGCCAGCAGCGCCAACAGGGGGCACGACTACGAGCAGTACTTC,CASSANRGHDYEQYF
TRBV9,-,TRBD1,TRBJ1-3,TGTGCCAGCAGCGCAATAGGGACAGGGTCCCCCGGAAACACCATATATTTT,CASSAIGTGSPGNTIYF
TRBV19,-,-,TRBJ1-2,TGTGCCAGTAGTATCCAATTGGACAGATTCTTTGAGGGCTACACCTTC,CASSIQLDRFFEGYTF
TRBV5-1,-,TRBD2,TRBJ2-1,TGCGCCAGCGGTTCAACGGGGGGAAAATACAATGAGCAGTTCTTC,CASGSTGGKYNEQFF
TRBV27,once,TRBD1,TRBJ2-3,TGTGCCAGCAGTTTATCCGCCGGACAGGGTTGGACAGATACGCAGTATTTT,CASSLSAGQGWTDTQYF
TRBV9,-,-,TRBJ1-1,TGTGCCAGCAGCGTAGCTGGGGCAGTGAACACTGAAGCTTTCTTT,CASSVAGAVNTEAFF
TRBV6-1,-,TRBD1,TRBJ1-6,TGTGCCAGCAGTGAGAACACAGGGGTTAAGTCACCCCTCCACTTT,CASSENTGVKSPLHF